The 32 T cell receptor beta chains below come from one sample, sequenced in a study of T cell responses to AZD1222 COVID-19 vaccine. Repertoires were generated with immunoSEQ multiplex PCR, while TCRdb's copy carries only in-frame clones and drops some. The data hold about 120,000 clones, with approximately 87% observed a single time. The sample here was peripheral blood, taken on day 0 of AZD1222 vaccination. All receptors derive from an adult in good health.

CDR3 region: CATMLAGRNEQFF. Written as DNA, the CDR3 is TGTGCCACCATGCTAGCGGGAAGGAATGAGCAGTTCTTC. The J gene is TRBJ2-1, the V gene TRBV24-1; the match to TRBD2 covers 9 bases. The germline V gene encodes CDR1 KGHDR and CDR2 SFDVKD. Losses at the gene ends were 8 bases for V and 7 bases for J; bases not matched to a gene: 5. The CDR3 is 13 residues long.

The chain carries TRBV12-3 or TRBV12-4 and TRBJ1-2, with no clear D. There are 13 residues in the CDR3. V lost 6 bases, J lost 6 bases, and 14 bases lay in between. The CDR3: CASRVTAADGYTF. As DNA, the CDR3 is TGTGCCAGCAGAGTAACAGCAGCTGATGGCTACACCTTC.

The V call is TRBV6-5, the J call TRBJ1-1; D possibly corresponds to TRBD1 (6 bases). Trimming cost V 6 bases and J 1 base, with 12 bases left between them. This CDR3 is 14 amino acids long. CDR1 is MNHEY, CDR2 SVGAGI, per germline. CDR3 nucleotide sequence: TGTGCCAGCAGACTCTCGGACAGGAACACTGAAGCTTTCTTT. Protein: CASRLSDRNTEAFF.

The chain employs TRBV5-1 and TRBJ2-7; 10 positions match TRBD2. The V and J ends lost 5 bases and 4 bases, in that order; junction bases with no gene match: 15. The CDR3 is 17 residues long. Germline V gene sequence: CDR1 SGHRS, CDR2 YFSETQ. The CDR3 nucleotides read TGCGCCAGCAGTTCAGTATGGCTAGCGGGAGTAAGGTACGAGCAGTACTTC. It specifies CASSSVWLAGVRYEQYF.

The rearrangement joins TRBV4-3 to TRBJ2-7, with D perhaps TRBD1 or TRBD2 (5 bases each). The CDR3 loop spans 15 amino acids. CDR1 and CDR2 (germline): LGHNA, YSLEER. V was clipped by 0 bases and J by 2 bases, with 11 bases between them. Here the CDR3 reads CASSQERGEAYEQYF. In DNA, the CDR3 is TGCGCCAGCAGCCAAGAGAGGGGTGAAGCCTACGAGCAGTACTTC.

The V gene is TRBV29-1, the J gene TRBJ1-3, with 9 bases identical to TRBD1. Germline CDR1 SQVTM, CDR2 ANQGSEA. J lost 2 bases, V lost 7 bases, and 3 bases had no gene match. The length of the CDR3 is 13 residues. The CDR3: CSAGTGTGNTIYF. CDR3 bases: TGCAGCGCTGGGACAGGGACTGGAAACACCATATATTTT.

The chain links TRBV28 to TRBJ1-5; D gene uncertain. Germline CDR1 MDHEN, CDR2 SYDVKM. The CDR3 length is 13 residues. Trimming took off 3 bases at V and 0 bases at J, with 3 bases between the two ends. The CDR3 loop reads CASSFPSNQPQHF. DNA of the CDR3: TGTGCCAGCAGTTTTCCTAGCAATCAGCCCCAGCATTTT.

The J gene is TRBJ1-5, the V gene TRBV7-2, with D unresolved. Trimming left V 1 base short and J 0 bases short, with 7 bases between. CDR3 size: 15 residues. The germline gives CDR1 SGHTA, CDR2 FQGNSA. The DNA of the CDR3 is TGTGCCAGCAGCTTAGGTGCCTATAGCAATCAGCCCCAGCATTTT. Encoded protein: CASSLGAYSNQPQHF. Complete variable domain (other parts from reference TRBV7-2 and TRBJ1-5): GAGVSQSPSNKVTEKGKDVELRCDPISGHTALYWYRQSLGQGLEFLIYFQGNSAPDKSGLPSDRFSAERTGGSVSTLTIQRTQQEDSAVYLCASSLGAYSNQPQHFGDGTRLSIL.

V usage is TRBV23-1 and J usage is TRBJ1-5; 10 bases agree with TRBD1. TRBV23-1 is an ORF, with its function uncertain. This CDR3 spans 16 amino acids. With 3 bases clipped from V and 8 bases from J, the junction kept 10 bases outside the gene matches. The CDR3: CASSHRRDRGSEPQHF. CDR3 nucleotide sequence: TGCGCCAGCAGTCATCGCCGGGACAGGGGTTCGGAGCCCCAGCATTTT.

The rearrangement links TRBV11-2 to TRBJ2-1, with 13 bases lining up with TRBD2. There are 15 residues in the CDR3. The J segment lost 7 bases and the V segment lost 5 bases, leaving 5 bases of the junction unmatched. Germline CDR1 reads SGHAT; CDR2 reads FQNNGV. CDR3 bases: TGTGCCAGCAGCGCCGGGACTAGCGGGATGAATGAGCAGTTCTTC. Its protein product is CASSAGTSGMNEQFF.

The rearrangement uses TRBV9 and TRBJ2-4; D remains ambiguous. This CDR3 spans 16 amino acids. Germline CDR1 and CDR2: SGDLS and YYNGEE. Deletions cut 5 bases from V and 0 bases from J, with 15 bases between. CDR3 sequence: CASSGVKILAKNIQYF. DNA of the CDR3: TGTGCCAGCAGTGGAGTCAAAATCCTAGCCAAAAACATTCAGTACTTC.

The rearrangement joins TRBV2 to TRBJ1-5, with D possibly being TRBD1 (6 bases). Germline V gives CDR1 SNHLY, CDR2 FYNNEI. V shed 6 bases and J shed 0 bases, with 18 bases lying between them. This CDR3 region has 17 residues. The DNA of the CDR3 is TGTGCCAGCAGCCGTAGAGGGGGGATCAATAGCAATCAGCCCCAGCATTTT. Its translation: CASSRRGGINSNQPQHF.

The chain carries TRBV19 and TRBJ1-1, with no clear D. Trimming removed 7 bases at V and 2 bases at J, with 20 bases between. The CDR3 sequence is 16 residues long. Germline V gives CDR1 LNHDA, CDR2 SQIVND (reference sequence). The CDR3, as DNA: TGTGCCAGTAACCCGACCGGCAGCTTAATAAACACTGAAGCTTTCTTT. Translation: CASNPTGSLINTEAFF. Full variable domain (rest looked up from reference TRBV19 and TRBJ1-1): DGGITQSPKYLFRKEGQNVTLSCEQNLNHDAMYWYRQDPGQGLRLIYYSQIVNDFQKGDIAEGYSVSREKKESFPLTVTSAQKNPTAFYLCASNPTGSLINTEAFFGQGTRLTVV.

This clone has just a few counts. The chain links TRBV5-1 to TRBJ2-1; 9 nucleotides agree with TRBD2. This CDR3 has 14 amino acids. V lost 5 bases to trimming and J lost 7 bases; unmatched junction nucleotides: 7. Germline lookup yields CDR1 SGHRS and CDR2 YFSETQ. CDR3 DNA: TGCGCCAGCAGAGTGGTTAGCGGGAGTAATGAGCAGTTCTTC. This gives the protein CASRVVSGSNEQFF.

J is TRBJ2-5 and V is TRBV27; 10 positions agree with TRBD1. V was pared by 7 bases and J by 2 bases, with 7 bases of the junction left unmatched. CDR3 size: 15 residues. The germline CDR1 and CDR2 sequences are MNHEY and SMNVEV (reference sequence). The CDR3 region is CASMSGGQGQETQYF. In DNA, the CDR3 is TGTGCCAGCATGTCCGGGGGACAGGGGCAAGAGACCCAGTACTTC.

The gene calls are TRBV4-2 and TRBJ2-5; D unresolved. The CDR3 spans 13 residues. Germline V gene data show CDR1 as LGHNA and CDR2 as YNFKEQ. The V end was cut by 5 bases, the J end by 2 bases, with 9 bases between. In DNA, the CDR3 is TGTGCCAGCAGCTTGGACCCACAAGAGACCCAGTACTTC. Its protein is CASSLDPQETQYF.

This clone was observed a few times. This chain joins TRBV5-1 and TRBJ1-6, with 8 positions matching TRBD1. The CDR3 spans 19 residues. Germline V gives CDR1 SGHRS, CDR2 YFSETQ. Unmatched junction bases numbered 14, after V lost 1 base and J lost 5 bases. The CDR3 nucleotides are TGCGCCAGCAGCTTGTTAGGGACAGGAAGTCCGGGGAATAATTCACCCCTCCACTTT. Its protein is CASSLLGTGSPGNNSPLHF.

In regard to this clone: Other DNA sequences in the same sample also yield this CDR3. The chain couples TRBV3-1 (or the pseudogene TRBV3-2) to TRBJ1-2; D gene uncertain. The CDR3 is made up of 12 amino acids. V shed 1 base and J shed 3 bases, with 3 bases lying between them. CDR1 and CDR2 from the germline V gene are LGHDT and YNNKEL (reference sequence). As DNA, the CDR3 is TGTGCCAGCAGCCAAGCTGACTATGGCTACACCTTC. This encodes CASSQADYGYTF.

The J gene is TRBJ1-3, the V gene TRBV18, with 12 bases that match TRBD1. Looked up from germline, CDR1 is KGHSH and CDR2 is LQKENI. Trimming took 6 bases from V and 5 from J; bases not matched to a gene: 14. CDR3 length: 18 amino acids. As DNA, the CDR3 is TGTGCCAGCTCCCCTCTATACCCGGGACAGGGGGCCCGAAACACCATATATTTT. This sequence encodes CASSPLYPGQGARNTIYF.

The V gene is TRBV6-2 or TRBV6-3, the J gene TRBJ1-2, with TRBD1 matching over 9 bases. Trimming removed 4 bases from V and 4 bases from J; junction bases left unmatched: 7. The CDR3 is 15 residues long. CDR1 MNHEY and CDR2 SVGEGT come from the germline V gene. This chain's CDR3 is CASSSTTGGSYGYTF. DNA for the CDR3: TGTGCCAGCAGTTCCACGACAGGGGGTAGCTATGGCTACACCTTC.

The rearrangement uses TRBV30 and TRBJ1-5, with D possibly TRBD1 on 6 matching bases. Germline V gene sequence: CDR1 GTSNPN, CDR2 SVGIG (reference sequence). The CDR3 sequence is 13 residues long. Trimming removed 5 bases from V and 3 bases from J, with 11 bases in between. Written as DNA, the CDR3 is TGTGCCTGGGCACAGGGTCTCAATCAGCCCCAGCATTTT. Translation gives CAWAQGLNQPQHF.

V and J are TRBV27 and TRBJ2-3; D not certain. Germline V CDR1 and CDR2: MNHEY, SMNVEV (reference sequence). The CDR3 length is 15 residues. V dropped 0 bases and J dropped 0 bases, with 7 bases sitting between them. The CDR3 sequence is CASSLSTVSTDTQYF. The CDR3 DNA follows: TGTGCCAGCAGTTTATCGACGGTTAGCACAGATACGCAGTATTTT.

Here the CDR3 DNA reads TGTGCCAGCAGTTACGTCCCCACGAGTACCCAGCATTTT. Translated, it gives CASSYVPTSTQHF. This sequence joins TRBV6-2 or TRBV6-3 and TRBJ1-5; no clear D. The CDR3 has 13 amino acids. V lost 2 bases to trimming and J lost 11 bases, with 13 bases between them. Germline-derived CDR1 and CDR2 are MNHEY and SVGEGT.

V gene TRBV28 combines with J gene TRBJ1-5; unclear D gene. V lost 6 bases and J 6 bases, leaving 9 bases between the germline ends. The CDR3 extends over 12 amino acids. Germline V gives CDR1 MDHEN, CDR2 SYDVKM. CDR3 loop: CASRLPPQPQHF. DNA for the CDR3: TGTGCCAGCAGGCTACCCCCTCAGCCCCAGCATTTT.

The rearrangement uses TRBV7-2 and TRBJ2-5, with TRBD2 as a possible D gene (5 bases). Germline lookup yields CDR1 SGHTA and CDR2 FQGNSA. The CDR3 loop spans 14 amino acids. V was clipped by 5 bases and J by 5 bases, with 15 bases between them. CDR3 sequence: CASSLLGPGETQYF. The CDR3 coding sequence is TGTGCCAGCAGCCTACTAGGGCCGGGGGAGACCCAGTACTTC.

The V and J genes are TRBV13 and TRBJ1-2; tentative D call: TRBD1 (5 bases). CDR1 PRHDT and CDR2 FYEKMQ come from the germline V gene (reference sequence). V lost 5 bases, J lost 2 bases, and 15 bases lay in between. This CDR3 has 15 amino acids. This CDR3 reads CASSPRGGNNYGYTF. The CDR3 DNA is TGTGCCAGCAGCCCCCGGGGGGGAAACAACTATGGCTACACCTTC.

This rearrangement joins TRBV28 to TRBJ2-4; D is perhaps TRBD1 (7 bases). CDR1 MDHEN and CDR2 SYDVKM come from the germline V gene. The CDR3 length is 13 residues. Trimming left V 10 bases short and J 2 bases short, with 12 bases between. The CDR3 nucleotides are TGTGCCATCTCAGGGGGGACCAAAAACATTCAGTACTTC. It yields the protein CAISGGTKNIQYF.

The chain has TRBV20-1 and TRBJ2-1, with TRBD1 as a possible D gene (6 bases). The germline gives CDR1 DFQATT, CDR2 SNEGSKA (reference sequence). The CDR3 spans 14 residues. Trimming removed 3 bases from V and 5 bases from J, with 14 bases in between. The CDR3: CSASFGTLNNEQFF. DNA of the CDR3: TGCAGTGCTAGTTTCGGGACACTTAACAATGAGCAGTTCTTC.

V gene TRBV19 combines with J gene TRBJ1-5, with D possibly matching TRBD1 (5 bases). CDR1 is LNHDA, CDR2 SQIVND, per germline (reference sequence). V was cut by 5 bases and J by 4 bases, with 9 bases left in between. The CDR3 runs 13 residues. CDR3 nucleotides: TGTGCCAGTAGTGGTAGGGGTAATCAGCCCCAGCATTTT. It codes for CASSGRGNQPQHF.

The genes are TRBV12-3 or TRBV12-4 and TRBJ2-7; 7 bases match TRBD1. V was pared by 6 bases and J by 4 bases, with 6 bases of the junction left unmatched. CDR3 length: 13 residues. The CDR3 reads CASRGTARYEQYF. The CDR3 region has the DNA TGTGCCAGCAGGGGGACAGCTCGGTACGAGCAGTACTTC.

This chain links TRBV7-2 with TRBJ1-3; D unresolved. Trimming shortened V by 1 base and J by 0 bases, and 1 base separated the two germline ends. The germline V gene has CDR1 SGHTA and CDR2 FQGNSA. This CDR3 spans 13 amino acids. This chain's CDR3 is CASSLVSGNTIYF. The CDR3 region has the DNA TGTGCCAGCAGCTTAGTCTCTGGAAACACCATATATTTT.

V usage is TRBV3-1 (or the pseudogene TRBV3-2) and J usage is TRBJ2-7; TRBD2 aligns across 7 bases. The CDR3 totals 15 residues. With V trimmed by 5 bases and J by 1 base, 8 bases remained unmatched. Germline assignment: CDR1 LGHDT and CDR2 YNNKEL (reference sequence). In DNA form, the CDR3 reads TGTGCCAGCAGCAGAAGTGGGGGAGGGTCCTACGAGCAGTACTTC. It codes for CASSRSGGGSYEQYF.